These 5 T cell receptor beta chains were sequenced from one sample in a study of cytomegalovirus exposure and HLA in healthy donors. The PCR ran on 60 Vbeta and 13 Jbeta primers. The method was immunoSEQ multiplex PCR; TCRdb's version includes in-frame clones alone and lacks a portion of them. The data hold fewer than 150,000 clones, with 80% observed a single time. The sample taken for sequencing was PBMCs. These receptors were taken from a man in his thirties or forties in good health and CMV-seronegative.

The V gene is TRBV7-6, the J gene TRBJ1-5; D is possibly TRBD1 (5 bases). This CDR3 region has 15 residues. From germline, CDR1 is SGHVS and CDR2 FNYEAQ. V lost 6 bases to trimming and J lost 4 bases, with 16 bases between them. CDR3 loop: CASSSQGRGNQPQHF. In DNA form, the CDR3 reads TGTGCCAGCAGTTCCCAGGGTAGGGGAAATCAGCCCCAGCATTTT.

To note about this clone: Sequence at one end of the junction differs from germline and may be a read error. The chain recombines TRBV7-9 with TRBJ2-2; TRBD2 agrees at 13 bases. The germline CDR1 and CDR2 sequences are SEHNR and FQNEAQ (reference sequence). The CDR3 has 19 residues. CDR3 loop: CASSPTTGTSGANAGELFF. CDR3 coding DNA: TGTGCCAGCAGCCCGACAACCGGGACTAGCGGGGCGAACGCCGGGGAGCTGTTTTTT. Filled out from reference TRBV7-9 and TRBJ2-2, the complete variable domain reads DTGVSQNPRHKITKRGQNVTFRCDPISEHNRLYWYRQTLGQGPEFLTYFQNEAQLEKSRLLSDRFSAERPKGSFSTLEIQRTEQGDSAMYLCASSPTTGTSGANAGELFFGEGSRLTVL.

The V gene is TRBV28, the J gene TRBJ2-5; D unclear. This CDR3 is built from 15 residues. The germline V and J ends were trimmed by 3 bases and 2 bases, with 13 bases remaining between them. Germline V gene sequence: CDR1 MDHEN, CDR2 SYDVKM. DNA of the CDR3: TGTGCCAGCAGTTTTGCTCAGGCCAATCAAGAGACCCAGTACTTC. Its protein is CASSFAQANQETQYF. The full variable domain, completed using reference TRBV28 and TRBJ2-5, is DVKVTQSSRYLVKRTGEKVFLECVQDMDHENMFWYRQDPGLGLRLIYFSYDVKMKEKGDIPEGYSVSREKKERFSLILESASTNQTSMYLCASSFAQANQETQYFGPGTRLLVL.

This clone has more than one count but fewer than ten. The chain combines TRBV5-6 with TRBJ2-1; no clear D gene. The CDR3 has 12 residues. Germline V gene lookup returns CDR1 SGHDT and CDR2 YYEEEE. The germline V and J ends were trimmed by 6 bases and 6 bases, with 10 bases remaining between them. The CDR3 DNA sequence: TGTGCCAGCACCATTGACTCCAATGAGCAGTTCTTC. It is translated as CASTIDSNEQFF. The complete variable domain, with remaining parts taken from reference TRBV5-6 and TRBJ2-1, reads DAGVTQSPTHLIKTRGQQVTLRCSPKSGHDTVSWYQQALGQGPQFIFQYYEEEERQRGNFPDRFSGHQFPNYSSELNVNALLLGDSALYLCASTIDSNEQFFGPGTRLTVL.

This clone was seen more than once but under ten times. The chain recombines TRBV5-6 with TRBJ2-1; D is unclear. Per germline, CDR1 SGHDT and CDR2 YYEEEE. The V gene lost 1 base and the J gene lost 3 bases, with 8 bases spanning the gap. This CDR3 contains 14 residues. CDR3 sequence: CASSLTTDYNEQFF. CDR3 DNA: TGTGCCAGCAGCTTGACTACTGACTACAATGAGCAGTTCTTC.